This T cell receptor (beta chain) was profiled in a study of CD8 T cells in ankylosing spondylitis. Study conclusions and caveats: Disease-linked clones proved CD8+ and comparatively uncommon in peripheral blood. Enrichment of disease-linked clones was reportedly significant in matched ankylosing spondylitis synovial fluid.

Quantitative barcoded 5'-RACE was used to prepare TCR beta libraries. TCRdb analysed the 5' RACE reads with MiXCR anew, one entry per CDR3 protein. Of about 350,000 distinct CDR3 sequences listed, roughly 22% are singletons. This clonotype has a handful of counts. Antigen specificity is unknown. The CDR3 length is 12 residues. Germline V lookup: CDR1 SQVTM, CDR2 ANQGSEA. The V gene lost 3 bases and the J gene lost 8 bases, with 10 bases spanning the gap. The clonotype comes from a male donor with ankylosing spondylitis or in good health (not recorded which). Sequenced: blood, either unsorted or a sorted T cell fraction (not recorded which). The chain carries TRBV29-1 and TRBJ2-2, with D possibly matching TRBD2 (5 bases). For the CDR3, the DNA is TGCAGCGTTGAGGAGAGGGTGGGGGAGCTGTTTTTT. It encodes CSVEERVGELFF.